A single sample gave rise to the 15 T cell receptor beta chains below, sequenced in a study of blood T cell repertoires in COVID-19. Profiling relied on immunoSEQ multiplex PCR, and the TCRdb table lists in-frame clones only, not all of them. This sample has 75,000 to 90,000 clones; 86% occur once, and the top ten carry 7% to 9%. Sequencing input: peripheral blood. The receptors shown here come from a man between 45 and 60 years old with active COVID-19.

The gene calls are TRBV7-9 and TRBJ1-1, with D perhaps TRBD1 (5 bases). Germline CDR1 SEHNR, CDR2 FQNEAQ (reference sequence). The CDR3 has 12 residues. V was clipped by 4 bases and J by 6 bases, with 9 bases between them. The CDR3 DNA sequence: TGTGCCAGCAGCTACGCGACAGCTGAAGCTTTCTTT. Translating gives CASSYATAEAFF.

The chain recombines TRBV14 with TRBJ1-1; TRBD1 might be the D (5 bases). There are 13 residues in the CDR3. In germline, CDR1 is SGHDN, CDR2 FVKESK. Trimming shortened V by 5 bases and J by 6 bases, and 13 bases separated the two germline ends. The CDR3 nucleotides read TGTGCCAGCAGCGGAGGGGTCCGGGCTGAAGCTTTCTTT. This gives the protein CASSGGVRAEAFF. The whole variable domain, filled in from reference TRBV14 and TRBJ1-1, reads EAGVTQFPSHSVIEKGQTVTLRCDPISGHDNLYWYRRVMGKEIKFLLHFVKESKQDESGMPNNRFLAERTGGTYSTLKVQPAELEDSGVYFCASSGGVRAEAFFGQGTRLTVV.

J is TRBJ2-1 and V is TRBV3-1 (or the pseudogene TRBV3-2), with 9 bases identical to TRBD2. CDR3 length equals 15 residues. CDR1 LGHDT and CDR2 YNNKEL come from the germline V gene (reference sequence). Trimming at V came to 0 bases and at J to 14 bases, leaving 11 bases not matched to a gene. CDR3 protein: CASSQDLHGGTSKFF. The CDR3 DNA follows: TGTGCCAGCAGCCAAGATCTCCACGGGGGGACTAGCAAGTTCTTC.

CDR3 amino acids: CSTGTGLNTGELFF. The CDR3 nucleotides are TGCAGCACCGGGACAGGGCTGAACACCGGGGAGCTGTTTTTT. V is TRBV29-1 and J is TRBJ2-2, with TRBD1 matching 9 bases. J gave up 1 base and V 8 bases, and 5 bases lay outside the gene matches. The CDR3 sequence is 14 residues long. CDR1 SQVTM and CDR2 ANQGSEA come from the germline V gene.

The chain joins TRBV7-2 to TRBJ2-1, with 7 nucleotides matching TRBD2. CDR1 is SGHTA, CDR2 FQGNSA, per germline. The ends lost 3 bases at V and 0 bases at J; junction bases unmatched: 2. This CDR3 has 15 residues. The CDR3 spells CASSFGGGSYNEQFF. The CDR3 nucleotides read TGTGCCAGCAGCTTCGGCGGGGGCTCCTACAATGAGCAGTTCTTC.

The chain employs TRBV4-1 and TRBJ1-1; 10 bases are shared with TRBD1. Germline values: CDR1 MGHRA, CDR2 YSYEKL. CDR3 size: 15 residues. The junction had 9 bases not matched to a gene; V was cut back by 1 base and J by 10 bases. This CDR3 is CASSQATGGATGAFF. The CDR3 DNA reads TGCGCCAGCAGCCAAGCGACAGGGGGCGCGACGGGAGCTTTCTTT.

With respect to this clone: Distinct nucleotide sequences in the sample also encode this CDR3. The chain combines TRBV2 with TRBJ2-2, with unresolved D. V dropped 3 bases and J dropped 7 bases, with 6 bases sitting between them. CDR3 length: 12 amino acids. Germline lookup yields CDR1 SNHLY and CDR2 FYNNEI. CDR3 sequence reads: CASSESGGELFF. DNA of the CDR3: TGTGCCAGCAGTGAGTCAGGCGGGGAGCTGTTTTTT.

V and J are TRBV4-2 and TRBJ2-2, with 9 bases fitting TRBD2. V shed 5 bases and J 3 bases; nucleotides not matched to a gene: 4. Germline loops: CDR1 LGHNA, CDR2 YNFKEQ. This CDR3 comprises 15 residues. The CDR3 DNA follows: TGTGCCAGCAGCTATGCTAGCGGGGACACCGGGGAGCTGTTTTTT. Residues: CASSYASGDTGELFF.

V gene TRBV9 combines with J gene TRBJ1-2, with 10 bases identical to TRBD1. Germline V gene data show CDR1 as SGDLS and CDR2 as YYNGEE. V shed 3 bases, J shed 3 bases, and the junction held 8 bases outside the gene matches. The length of the CDR3 is 16 residues. As DNA, the CDR3 is TGTGCCAGCAGCGCACGGGGACAGGGGAGGGACTATGGCTACACCTTC. It codes for CASSARGQGRDYGYTF.

This clone was observed once. The chain carries TRBV7-9 and TRBJ2-5, with 7 bases aligning to TRBD2. Germline CDR1 reads SEHNR; CDR2 reads FQNEAQ (reference sequence). The CDR3 runs 14 residues. The V segment lost 1 base and the J segment 4 bases; nucleotides outside the gene matches: 3. The CDR3 DNA follows: TGTGCCAGCAGCTTAGGCACGGGGGGAGAGACCCAGTACTTC. It specifies CASSLGTGGETQYF.

The chain combines TRBV5-1 with TRBJ1-2, with D maybe TRBD1 (6 bases). This CDR3 comprises 14 residues. The germline V gene encodes CDR1 SGHRS and CDR2 YFSETQ. V lost 2 bases and J 1 base, leaving 9 bases between the germline ends. DNA of the CDR3: TGCGCCAGCAGCTTTCAGGGGAGTAACTATGGCTACACCTTC. Its protein product is CASSFQGSNYGYTF.

V usage is TRBV28 and J usage is TRBJ1-5, with no clear D. The CDR3 spans 14 residues. V shed 2 bases and J shed 4 bases, with 9 bases lying between them. CDR1 and CDR2 (germline): MDHEN, SYDVKM. Here the CDR3 reads CASSLDQRNQPQHF. CDR3 coding DNA: TGTGCCAGCAGTTTAGACCAGCGGAATCAGCCCCAGCATTTT.

This clone was counted a single time. The chain combines TRBV19 with TRBJ1-5, with D perhaps TRBD1 (5 bases). The V and J ends lost 7 bases and 4 bases respectively, with 17 bases between them. This CDR3 has 15 amino acids. Germline V gives CDR1 LNHDA, CDR2 SQIVND (reference sequence). CDR3 amino acids: CASTTTGVNNQPQHF. Written as DNA, the CDR3 is TGTGCCAGTACTACAACGGGGGTGAATAATCAGCCCCAGCATTTT.

Many counts were recorded for this clone. The chain recombines TRBV27 with TRBJ2-1; TRBD2 agrees at 9 bases. Germline V lookup: CDR1 MNHEY, CDR2 SMNVEV (reference sequence). The CDR3 is 14 residues long. V lost 2 bases, J lost 8 bases, and 4 bases stayed unmatched. The CDR3 nucleotides read TGTGCCAGCAGTTTAGATGGACTAGCGTATGAGCAGTTCTTC. It encodes CASSLDGLAYEQFF.

The chain links TRBV27 to TRBJ2-3; the D gene is possibly TRBD2 (6 bases). The V end was cut by 6 bases, the J end by 4 bases, with 8 bases between. Germline CDR1 MNHEY, CDR2 SMNVEV (reference sequence). This CDR3 contains 12 residues. Written as DNA, the CDR3 is TGTGCCAGCAGGGAGGGTCCAGATACGCAGTATTTT. It specifies CASREGPDTQYF.